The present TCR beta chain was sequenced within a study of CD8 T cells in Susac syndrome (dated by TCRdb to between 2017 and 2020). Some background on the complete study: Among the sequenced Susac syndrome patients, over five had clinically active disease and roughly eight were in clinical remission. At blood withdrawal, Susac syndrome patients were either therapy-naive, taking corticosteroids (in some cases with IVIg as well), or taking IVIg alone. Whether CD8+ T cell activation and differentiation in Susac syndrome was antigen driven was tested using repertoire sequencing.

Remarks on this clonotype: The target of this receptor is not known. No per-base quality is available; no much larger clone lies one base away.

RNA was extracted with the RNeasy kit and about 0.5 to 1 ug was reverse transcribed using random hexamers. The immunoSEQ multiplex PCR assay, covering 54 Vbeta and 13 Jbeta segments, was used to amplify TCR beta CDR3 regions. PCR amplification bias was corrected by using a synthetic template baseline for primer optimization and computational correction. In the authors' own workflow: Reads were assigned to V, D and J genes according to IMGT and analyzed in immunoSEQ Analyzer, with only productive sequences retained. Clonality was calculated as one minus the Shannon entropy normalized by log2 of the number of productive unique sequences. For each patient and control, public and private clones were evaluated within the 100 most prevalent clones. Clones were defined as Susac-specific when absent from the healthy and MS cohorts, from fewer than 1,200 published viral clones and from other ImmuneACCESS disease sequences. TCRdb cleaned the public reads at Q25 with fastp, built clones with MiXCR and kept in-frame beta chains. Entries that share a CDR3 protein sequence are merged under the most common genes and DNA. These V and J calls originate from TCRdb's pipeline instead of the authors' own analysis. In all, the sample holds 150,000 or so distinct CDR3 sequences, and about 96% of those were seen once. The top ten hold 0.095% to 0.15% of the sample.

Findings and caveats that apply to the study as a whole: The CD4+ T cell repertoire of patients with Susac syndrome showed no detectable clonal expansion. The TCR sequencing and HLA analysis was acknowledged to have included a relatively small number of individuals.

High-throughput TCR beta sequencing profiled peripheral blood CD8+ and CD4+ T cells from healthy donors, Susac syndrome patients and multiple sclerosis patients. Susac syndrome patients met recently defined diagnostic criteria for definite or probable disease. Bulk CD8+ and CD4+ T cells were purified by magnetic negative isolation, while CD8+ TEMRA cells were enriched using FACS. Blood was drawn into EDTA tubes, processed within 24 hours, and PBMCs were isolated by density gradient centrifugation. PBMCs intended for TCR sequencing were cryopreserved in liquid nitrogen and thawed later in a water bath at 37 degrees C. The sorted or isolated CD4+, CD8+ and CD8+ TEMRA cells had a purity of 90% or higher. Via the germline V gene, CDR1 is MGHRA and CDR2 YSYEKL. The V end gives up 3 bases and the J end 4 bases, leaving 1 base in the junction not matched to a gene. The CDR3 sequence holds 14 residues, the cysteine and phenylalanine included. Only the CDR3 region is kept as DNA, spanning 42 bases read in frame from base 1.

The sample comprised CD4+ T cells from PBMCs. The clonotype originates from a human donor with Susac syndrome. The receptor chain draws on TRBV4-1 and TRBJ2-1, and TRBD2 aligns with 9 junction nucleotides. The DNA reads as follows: TGCGCCAGCAGCCAGCGGGAGGGTTACAATGAGCAGTTCTTC. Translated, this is CASSQREGYNEQFF.